This entry describes one T cell receptor beta chain. Its antigen is unidentified. Positively selected for CCR7, the CD45RO-negative cells used as naive CD8 cells excluded terminally differentiated effector memory CD45RA+ cells. Donation came from healthy HIV-negative adults that had no recent acute infections or vaccinations. Germline CDR1 is KGHSH and CDR2 is LQKENI. The CDR3 loop spans 12 amino acids. Trimming removed 3 bases at V and 4 bases at J, with 4 bases between. The sample is drawn from a study of shared clonotypes between healthy human individuals. The method was immunoSEQ multiplex PCR; TCRdb's version includes in-frame clones alone and lacks a portion of them. The table lists 1.5 million to 2.5 million clones, approximately 95% of them singletons. Study-level results: Incompleteness in sorted-subset sequencing, despite large depth, was shown by rarefaction. Sampling was confined to blood; repertoires within tissues likely differ.

The clonotype was recovered from a man aged 18 to 30 in good health. Source material: naive CD8+ T cells sorted from blood. The J gene is TRBJ1-3, the V gene TRBV18; D remains unclear. The CDR3, as DNA: TGTGCCAGCTCACCGGAGGGAAACACCATATATTTT. It codes for CASSPEGNTIYF.